Listed here are 3 T cell receptor beta chains from one sample, sequenced in a study of blood T cells in healthy people across ages. Through a sample-barcoded 5' primer and a J-beta primer mix, a second PCR was run for roughly 7 to 12 cycles. TCRdb re-called the 5' RACE reads with MiXCR, one entry per CDR3 protein. The sample consists of about 280,000 distinct CDR3 sequences, less than 30% of them appearing once. Sequenced sample: blood. The source is a woman in her sixties or seventies in good health.

This clonotype has a handful of counts. The chain links TRBV2 to TRBJ2-7; TRBD1 aligns across 12 bases. CDR3 length: 15 amino acids. Germline V gives CDR1 SNHLY, CDR2 FYNNEI. V trimming: 5 bases; J trimming: 6 bases; junction bases outside the gene matches: 8. CDR3 in amino acids: CASSTSGTGGREQYF. Here the CDR3 DNA reads TGTGCCAGCAGTACTTCCGGGACAGGGGGCCGCGAGCAGTACTTC.

This clonotype occurred a few times. The rearrangement uses TRBV7-9 and TRBJ2-7, with no clear D. Trimming shortened V by 3 bases and J by 0 bases, and 18 bases separated the two germline ends. CDR1 is SEHNR, CDR2 FQNEAQ, per germline (reference sequence). The CDR3 runs 17 residues. The CDR3 DNA reads as TGTGCCAGCAGCTTTTCGCGTCCGACGTCCAGCTCCTACGAGCAGTACTTC. This translates into CASSFSRPTSSSYEQYF.

The chain recombines TRBV7-2 with TRBJ1-2; the D is unclear. V lost 1 base and J 4 bases, leaving 7 bases between the germline ends. The CDR3 totals 13 residues. The germline V gene has CDR1 SGHTA and CDR2 FQGNSA. CDR3 in DNA: TGTGCCAGCAGCTTAGGGCGGGTCTATGGCTACACCTTC. Its translation is CASSLGRVYGYTF.